This TCR beta chain appears in the sequencing data of a study of Ad26.COV2.S vaccination and SARS-CoV-2 variants (dated by TCRdb to the early 2020s). At the level of the whole study: Vaccine-arm donors were drawn from COV1001, a multicentre, randomized, double-blind, placebo-controlled phase I-IIa trial of Ad26.COV2.S in healthy adults. Blinding of investigators to trial group allocation was maintained during experiments and outcome assessment. The TCR-sequenced set comprised about 32 samples: approximately 19 Ad26.COV2.S vaccine recipients, 5 placebo recipients and 8 SARS-CoV-2 convalescent individuals. Ad26.COV2.S was administered intramuscularly at 5 x 10^10 or 1 x 10^11 viral particles, either as a single shot or as two shots given 56 days apart. Trial participants were randomized into five groups of five: low-dose or high-dose Ad26.COV2.S given once or twice, or placebo on both occasions. The specificity and breadth of SARS-CoV-2-reactive T cell receptors after Ad26.COV2.S vaccination were assessed by TCRbeta repertoire sequencing. The paper as a whole reports these results and caveats: According to the authors, total T cell responses may have been underestimated by the TCR breadth and depth analyses. The study lacked the statistical power to compare responses across vaccine doses or regimens. After vaccination, spike-specific CD8+ and CD4+ T cell responses were reported to show substantial breadth. Spike-specific TCR breadth was higher in Ad26.COV2.S recipients than in placebo recipients (P = 0.0014). Non-spike TCR breadth was comparable between vaccine and placebo recipients, consistent with the vaccine containing only spike.

The V end loses 2 bases and the J end loses 6 bases, and a stretch of 6 bases separates them. Measured from the cysteine to the phenylalanine, the CDR3 is 12 residues long. The entry retains the CDR3 DNA only, 36 bases that are in frame from base 1. The CDR1 and CDR2 encoded by the germline V gene are SGHTA and FQGNSA. Regarding this clone: No cognate antigen has been identified for it. No base qualities exist here, and no much larger clone lies one base off it.

This sample's treatment or condition label indicates: over 15 received Ad26.COV2.S at low or high dose, single or two shots; 5 received placebo; per-sample allocation not given. Repertoires of vaccine and placebo recipients were sequenced from samples collected on day 63 after the first injection. Cohort 1b enrolled 25 or so adults aged 18-55 years at a single site in Boston, USA, between 29 July and 7 August 2020. Ad26.COV2.S was a replication-incompetent adenovirus type 26 vector expressing a prefusion-stabilized SARS-CoV-2 spike protein from the original Wuhan strain. The immunoSEQ Assay was used to sequence TCRbeta CDR3 regions. After extraction, genomic DNA underwent amplification by bias-controlled multiplex PCR, followed by high-throughput sequencing. In the original analysis: Collapsing and filtering of sequences were performed to quantify the absolute abundance of each unique TCRbeta CDR3 region. Usable DNA was measured by amplifying reference genes present in all nucleated cells, and TCRbeta template counts were normalized to that usable DNA to estimate T cell fraction. Repertoire TCRs were annotated as SARS-CoV-2-specific when V gene, CDR3 amino acid sequence and J gene were exactly matched to a known reactive TCR set. The reference SARS-CoV-2 TCR set was obtained from MIRA and was filtered for enrichment in COVID-19-positive ImmuneCODE repertoires, whereby public or cross-reactive TCRs were removed. Using the MIRA antigens, annotated TCRs were further analysed by specific ORF or by position within an ORF. Depth was the summed frequency of annotated unique rearrangements, while breadth was defined as annotated unique rearrangements over total unique productive rearrangements. TCR breadth was compared between groups using two-sided Wilcoxon rank-sum tests. In its TCRdb copy, this immuneACCESS table keeps in-frame sequences only and misses some clones. Where compared with another copy, unresolved V genes explain less than half of these, and the others have no known cause. V, J and clone size are taken as reported in that table, and D and trimming were inferred from the DNA itself. In all, the sample holds about 680,000 clones, and 80% to 90% of those were seen once. The ten largest clones capture around 1.5% of the sample.

The rearrangement joined TRBV7-2 to TRBJ2-3; the D gene is unclear. Sequences were derived from peripheral blood, sampled in a trial of Ad26.COV2.S vaccine versus placebo. The TCR originated in a person aged 18-60 years who received the Ad26.COV2.S COVID-19 vaccine or a placebo. The CDR3 protein: CASSLSRDTQYF. The DNA reads TGTGCCAGCAGCTTAAGTCGTGATACGCAGTATTTT.